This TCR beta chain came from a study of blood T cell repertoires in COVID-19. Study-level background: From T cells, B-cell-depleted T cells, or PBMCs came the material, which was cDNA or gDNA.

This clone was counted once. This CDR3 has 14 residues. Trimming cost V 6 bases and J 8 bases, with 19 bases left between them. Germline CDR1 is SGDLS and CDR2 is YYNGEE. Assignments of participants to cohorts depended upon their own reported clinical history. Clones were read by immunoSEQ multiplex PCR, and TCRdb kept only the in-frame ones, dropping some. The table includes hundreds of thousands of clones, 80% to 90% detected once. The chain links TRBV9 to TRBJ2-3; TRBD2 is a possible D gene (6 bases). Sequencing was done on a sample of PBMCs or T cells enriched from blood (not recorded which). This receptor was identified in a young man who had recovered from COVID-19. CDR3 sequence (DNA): TGTGCCAGCACCGAAGGGCTCTTGGAGGGTACGCAGTATTTT. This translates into CASTEGLLEGTQYF.